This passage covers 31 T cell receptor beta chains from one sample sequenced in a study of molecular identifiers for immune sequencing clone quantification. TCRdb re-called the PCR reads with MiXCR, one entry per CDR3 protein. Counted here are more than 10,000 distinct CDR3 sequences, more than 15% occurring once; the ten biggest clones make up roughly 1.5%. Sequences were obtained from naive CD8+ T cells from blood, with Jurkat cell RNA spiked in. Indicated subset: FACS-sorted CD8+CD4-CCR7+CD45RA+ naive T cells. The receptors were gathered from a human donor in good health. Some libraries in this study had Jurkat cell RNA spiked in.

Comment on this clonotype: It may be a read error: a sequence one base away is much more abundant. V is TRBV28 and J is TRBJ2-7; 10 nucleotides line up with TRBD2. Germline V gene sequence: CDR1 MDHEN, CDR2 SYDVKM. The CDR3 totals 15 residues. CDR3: CASSPLAGSSYEQCF. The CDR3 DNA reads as TGTGCCAGCAGCCCACTAGCGGGAAGTTCCTACGAGCAGTGCTTC.

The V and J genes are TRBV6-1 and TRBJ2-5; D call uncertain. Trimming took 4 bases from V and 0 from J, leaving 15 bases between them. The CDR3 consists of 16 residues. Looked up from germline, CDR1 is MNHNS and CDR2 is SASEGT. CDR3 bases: TGTGCCAGCAGTGGGAAATGGGCGCCGTACCAAGAGACCCAGTACTTC. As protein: CASSGKWAPYQETQYF.

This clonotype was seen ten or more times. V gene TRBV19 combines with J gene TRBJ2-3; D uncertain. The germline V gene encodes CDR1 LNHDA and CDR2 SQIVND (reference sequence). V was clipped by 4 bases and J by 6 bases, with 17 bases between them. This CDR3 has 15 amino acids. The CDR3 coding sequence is TGTGCCAGTAGTAGGTCGGACCCATCCCGGGATACGCAGTATTTT. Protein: CASSRSDPSRDTQYF. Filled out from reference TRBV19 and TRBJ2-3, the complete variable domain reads DGGITQSPKYLFRKEGQNVTLSCEQNLNHDAMYWYRQDPGQGLRLIYYSQIVNDFQKGDIAEGYSVSREKKESFPLTVTSAQKNPTAFYLCASSRSDPSRDTQYFGPGTRLTVL.

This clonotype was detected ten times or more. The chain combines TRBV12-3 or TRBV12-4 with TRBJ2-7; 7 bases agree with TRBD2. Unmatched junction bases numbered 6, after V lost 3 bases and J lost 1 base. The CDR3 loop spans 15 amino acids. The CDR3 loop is CASSLEGLPSYEQYF. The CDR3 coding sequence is TGTGCCAGCAGTTTGGAGGGACTACCTTCCTACGAGCAGTACTTC.

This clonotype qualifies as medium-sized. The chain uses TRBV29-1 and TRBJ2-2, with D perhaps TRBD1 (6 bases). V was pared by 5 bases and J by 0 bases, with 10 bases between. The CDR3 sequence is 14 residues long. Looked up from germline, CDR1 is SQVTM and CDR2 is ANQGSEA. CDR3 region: CSVWDKTNTGELFF. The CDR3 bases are TGCAGCGTTTGGGACAAAACGAACACCGGGGAGCTGTTTTTT.

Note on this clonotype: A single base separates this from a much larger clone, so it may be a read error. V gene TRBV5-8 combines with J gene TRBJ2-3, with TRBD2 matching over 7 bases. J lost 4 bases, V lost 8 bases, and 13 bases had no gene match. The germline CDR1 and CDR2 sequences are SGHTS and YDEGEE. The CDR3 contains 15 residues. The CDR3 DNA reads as TGTGCCAGAGGCATCCAGCGGGAACTCGCAGATACGCAGTATTTT. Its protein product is CARGIQRELADTQYF. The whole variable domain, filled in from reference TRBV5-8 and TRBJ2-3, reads EAGVTQSPTHLIKTRGQQATLRCSPISGHTSVYWYQQALGLGLQFLLWYDEGEERNRGNFPPRFSGRQFPNYSSELNVNALELEDSALYLCARGIQRELADTQYFGPGTRLTVL.

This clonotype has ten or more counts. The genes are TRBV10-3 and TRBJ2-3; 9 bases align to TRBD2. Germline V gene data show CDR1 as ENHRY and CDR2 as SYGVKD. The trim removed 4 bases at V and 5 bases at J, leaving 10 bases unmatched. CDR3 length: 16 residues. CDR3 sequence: CAISGPVSGRIDTQYF. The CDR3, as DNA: TGTGCCATCAGTGGACCGGTTAGCGGGAGAATAGATACGCAGTATTTT.

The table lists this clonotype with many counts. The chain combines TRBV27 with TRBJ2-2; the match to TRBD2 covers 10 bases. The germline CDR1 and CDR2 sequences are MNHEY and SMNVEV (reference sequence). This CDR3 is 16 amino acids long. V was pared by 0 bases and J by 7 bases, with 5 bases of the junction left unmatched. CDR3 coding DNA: TGTGCCAGCAGTTTATCACCTAGCGGGAGTATCGGGGAGCTGTTTTTT. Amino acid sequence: CASSLSPSGSIGELFF.

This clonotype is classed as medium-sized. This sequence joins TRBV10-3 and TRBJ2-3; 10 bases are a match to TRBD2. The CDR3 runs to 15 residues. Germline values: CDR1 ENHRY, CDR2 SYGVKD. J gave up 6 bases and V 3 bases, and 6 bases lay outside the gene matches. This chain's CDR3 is CAISESSGRVDTQYF. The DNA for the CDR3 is TGTGCCATCAGTGAATCTAGCGGGAGAGTCGATACGCAGTATTTT.

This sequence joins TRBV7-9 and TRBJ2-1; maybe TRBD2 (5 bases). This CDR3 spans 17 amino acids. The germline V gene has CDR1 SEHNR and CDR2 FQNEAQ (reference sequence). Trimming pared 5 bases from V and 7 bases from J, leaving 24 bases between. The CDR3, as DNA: TGTGCCAGCAGCATACCCACCCGGGGAAGCGGTAGTAATGAGCAGTTCTTC. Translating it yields CASSIPTRGSGSNEQFF.

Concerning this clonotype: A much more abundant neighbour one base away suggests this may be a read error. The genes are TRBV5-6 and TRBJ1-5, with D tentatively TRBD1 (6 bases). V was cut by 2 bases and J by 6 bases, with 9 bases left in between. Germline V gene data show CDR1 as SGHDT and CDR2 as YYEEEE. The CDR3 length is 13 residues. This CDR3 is CASSFEGGQPQHF. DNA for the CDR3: TGTGCCAGCAGCTTTGAAGGGGGTCAGCCCCAGCATTTT. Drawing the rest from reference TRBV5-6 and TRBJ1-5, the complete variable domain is DAGVTQSPTHLIKTRGQQVTLRCSPKSGHDTVSWYQQALGQGPQFIFQYYEEEERQRGNFPDRFSGHQFPNYSSELNVNALLLGDSALYLCASSFEGGQPQHFGDGTRLSIL.

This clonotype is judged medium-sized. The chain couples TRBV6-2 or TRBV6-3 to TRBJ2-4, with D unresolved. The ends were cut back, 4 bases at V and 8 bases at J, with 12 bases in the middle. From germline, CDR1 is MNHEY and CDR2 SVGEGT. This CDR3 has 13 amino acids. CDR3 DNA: TGTGCCAGCAGTTCTGGCCCGACGGACATTCAGTACTTC. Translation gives CASSSGPTDIQYF.

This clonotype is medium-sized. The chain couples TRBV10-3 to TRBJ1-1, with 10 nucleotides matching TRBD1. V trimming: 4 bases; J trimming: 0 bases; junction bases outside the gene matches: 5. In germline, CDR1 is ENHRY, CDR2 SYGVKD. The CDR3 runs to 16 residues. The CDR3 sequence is CAISGTGTGVNTEAFF. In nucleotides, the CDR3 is TGTGCCATCAGTGGGACAGGGACAGGGGTGAACACTGAAGCTTTCTTT.

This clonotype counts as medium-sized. Here the CDR3 DNA reads TGCAGTGCTAACAAAGGACTAGCGGGACAAGGGGTAGCCAAAAACATTCAGTACTTC. This gives the protein CSANKGLAGQGVAKNIQYF. The V and J genes are TRBV20-1 and TRBJ2-4; 12 bases align to TRBD2. CDR1 and CDR2 (germline): DFQATT, SNEGSKA (reference sequence). With 4 bases clipped from V and 0 bases from J, the junction kept 13 bases outside the gene matches. The CDR3 has 19 residues.

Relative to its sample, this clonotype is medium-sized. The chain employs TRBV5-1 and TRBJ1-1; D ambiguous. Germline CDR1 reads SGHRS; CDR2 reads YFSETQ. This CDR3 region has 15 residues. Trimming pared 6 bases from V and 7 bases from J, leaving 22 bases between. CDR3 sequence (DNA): TGCGCCAGCATACACCTGGACCCCACGTTCGATGAAGCTTTCTTT. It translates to CASIHLDPTFDEAFF.

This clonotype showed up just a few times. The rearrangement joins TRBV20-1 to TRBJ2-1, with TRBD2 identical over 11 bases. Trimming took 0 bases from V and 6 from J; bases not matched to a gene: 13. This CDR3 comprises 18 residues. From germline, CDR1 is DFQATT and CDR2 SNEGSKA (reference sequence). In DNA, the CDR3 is TGCAGTGCTAGAGATCGAGCCACCACTAGCGGGAGTTCCAATGAGCAGTTCTTC. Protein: CSARDRATTSGSSNEQFF.

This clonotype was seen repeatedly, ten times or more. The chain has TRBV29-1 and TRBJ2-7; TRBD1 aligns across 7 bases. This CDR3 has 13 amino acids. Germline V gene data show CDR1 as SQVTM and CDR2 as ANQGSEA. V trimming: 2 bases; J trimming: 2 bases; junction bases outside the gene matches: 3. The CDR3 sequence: CSVETGDTYEQYF. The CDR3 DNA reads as TGCAGCGTTGAAACAGGGGATACCTACGAGCAGTACTTC.

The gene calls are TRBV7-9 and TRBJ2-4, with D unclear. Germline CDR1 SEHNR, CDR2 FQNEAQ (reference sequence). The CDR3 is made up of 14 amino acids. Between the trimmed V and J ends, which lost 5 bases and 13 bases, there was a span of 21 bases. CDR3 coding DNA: TGTGCCAGCAGCCTCGATAAAGCCAAAAACACCCAGTACTTC. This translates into CASSLDKAKNTQYF.

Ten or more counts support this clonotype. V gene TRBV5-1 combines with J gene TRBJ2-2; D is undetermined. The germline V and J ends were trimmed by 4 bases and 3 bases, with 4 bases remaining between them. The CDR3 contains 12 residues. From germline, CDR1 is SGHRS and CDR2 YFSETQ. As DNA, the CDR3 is TGCGCCAGCAGCCTATACACCGGGGAGCTGTTTTTT. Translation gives CASSLYTGELFF.

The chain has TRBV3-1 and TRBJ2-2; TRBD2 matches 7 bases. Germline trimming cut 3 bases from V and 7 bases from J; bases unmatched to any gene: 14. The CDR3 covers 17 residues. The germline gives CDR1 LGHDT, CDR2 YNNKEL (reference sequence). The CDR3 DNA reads TGTGCCAGCAGCCATTCGTGGAGGACTAGTGGGCTCGGGGAGCTGTTTTTT. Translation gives CASSHSWRTSGLGELFF. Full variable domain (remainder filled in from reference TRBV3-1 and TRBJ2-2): DTAVSQTPKYLVTQMGNDKSIKCEQNLGHDTMYWYKQDSKKFLKIMFSYNNKELIINETVPNRFSPKSPDKAHLNLHINSLELGDSAVYFCASSHSWRTSGLGELFFGEGSRLTVL.

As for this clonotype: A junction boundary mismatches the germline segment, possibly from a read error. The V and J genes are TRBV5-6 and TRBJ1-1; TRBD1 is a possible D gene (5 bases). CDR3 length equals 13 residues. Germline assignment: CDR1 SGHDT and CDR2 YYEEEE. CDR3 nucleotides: TGTGCCAGCAGCCACACTGGGGGGATCGAAGCTTCCTTT. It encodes CASSHTGGIEASF.

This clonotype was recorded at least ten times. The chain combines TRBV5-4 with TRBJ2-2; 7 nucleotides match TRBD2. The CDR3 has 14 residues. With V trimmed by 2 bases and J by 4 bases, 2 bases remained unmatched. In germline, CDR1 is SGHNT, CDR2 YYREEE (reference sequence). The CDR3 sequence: CASSFWGGTGELFF. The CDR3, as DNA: TGTGCCAGCAGCTTTTGGGGGGGCACCGGGGAGCTGTTTTTT.

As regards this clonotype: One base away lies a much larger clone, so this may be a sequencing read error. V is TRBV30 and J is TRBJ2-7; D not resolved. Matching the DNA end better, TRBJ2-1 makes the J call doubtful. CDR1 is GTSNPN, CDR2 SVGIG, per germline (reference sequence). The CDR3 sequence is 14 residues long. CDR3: CAWSFGDSSYEQFF. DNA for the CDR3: TGTGCCTGGAGCTTTGGGGATAGCTCCTACGAGCAGTTCTTC.

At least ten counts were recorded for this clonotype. The CDR3 protein is CASSSPYHSGTETYNEQFF. CDR3 coding DNA: TGTGCCAGCAGCTCCCCGTACCATTCCGGGACAGAGACTTACAATGAGCAGTTCTTC. The V gene is TRBV11-2, the J gene TRBJ2-1, with 7 bases lining up with TRBD1. CDR1 is SGHAT and CDR2 is FQNNGV in the germline V gene. The CDR3 is 19 residues long. Trimming cost V 4 bases and J 4 bases; bases outside gene matches: 19.

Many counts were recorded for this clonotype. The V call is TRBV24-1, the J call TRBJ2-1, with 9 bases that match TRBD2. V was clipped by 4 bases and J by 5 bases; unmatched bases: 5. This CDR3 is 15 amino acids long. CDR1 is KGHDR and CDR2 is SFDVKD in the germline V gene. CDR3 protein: CATSDPRLADNEQFF. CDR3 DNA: TGTGCCACCAGTGACCCAAGACTAGCGGACAATGAGCAGTTCTTC.

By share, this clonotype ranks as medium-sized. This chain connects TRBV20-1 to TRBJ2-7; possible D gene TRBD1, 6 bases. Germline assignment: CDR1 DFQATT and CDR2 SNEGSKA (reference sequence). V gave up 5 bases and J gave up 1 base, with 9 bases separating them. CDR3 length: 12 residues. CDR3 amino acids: CSARDTSYEQYF. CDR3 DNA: TGCAGTGCTCGGGACACTTCCTACGAGCAGTACTTC.

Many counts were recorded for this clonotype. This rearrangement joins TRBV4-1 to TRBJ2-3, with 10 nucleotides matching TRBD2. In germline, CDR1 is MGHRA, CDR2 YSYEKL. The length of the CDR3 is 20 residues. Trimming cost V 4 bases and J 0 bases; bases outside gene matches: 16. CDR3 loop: CASSPPGGLAGAQSTDTQYF. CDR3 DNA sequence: TGCGCCAGCAGCCCCCCAGGGGGGCTAGCGGGAGCCCAGAGCACAGATACGCAGTATTTT.

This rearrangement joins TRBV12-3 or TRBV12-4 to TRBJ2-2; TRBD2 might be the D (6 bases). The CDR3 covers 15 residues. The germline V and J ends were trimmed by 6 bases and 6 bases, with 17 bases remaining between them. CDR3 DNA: TGTGCCAGCAGCCCCTTTACGGGAGCGGCCGGGGAGCTGTTTTTT. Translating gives CASSPFTGAAGELFF.

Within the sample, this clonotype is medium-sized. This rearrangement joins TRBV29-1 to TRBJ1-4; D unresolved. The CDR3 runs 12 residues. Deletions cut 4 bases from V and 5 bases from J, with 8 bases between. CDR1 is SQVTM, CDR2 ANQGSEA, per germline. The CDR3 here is CSVGDPNEKLFF. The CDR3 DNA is TGCAGCGTTGGTGACCCCAATGAAAAACTGTTTTTT. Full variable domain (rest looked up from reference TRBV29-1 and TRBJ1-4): SAVISQKPSRDICQRGTSLTIQCQVDSQVTMMFWYRQQPGQSLTLIATANQGSEATYESGFVIDKFPISRPNLTFSTLTVSNMSPEDSSIYLCSVGDPNEKLFFGSGTQLSVL.

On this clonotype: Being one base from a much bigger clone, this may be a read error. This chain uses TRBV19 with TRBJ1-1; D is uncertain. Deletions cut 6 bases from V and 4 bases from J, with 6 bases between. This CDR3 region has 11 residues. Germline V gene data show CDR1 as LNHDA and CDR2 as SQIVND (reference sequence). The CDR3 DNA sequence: TGTGCCAGTAGGGCGGCCACTGAAGCTTTCTTT. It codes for CASRAATEAFF.

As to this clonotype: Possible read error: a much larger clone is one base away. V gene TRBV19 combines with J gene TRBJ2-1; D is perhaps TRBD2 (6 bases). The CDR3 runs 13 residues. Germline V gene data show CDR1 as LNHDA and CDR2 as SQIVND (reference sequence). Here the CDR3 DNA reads TGTGTCAGTAGTATCGGTCTAGCGACGGAGCAGTTCTTC. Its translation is CVSSIGLATEQFF.